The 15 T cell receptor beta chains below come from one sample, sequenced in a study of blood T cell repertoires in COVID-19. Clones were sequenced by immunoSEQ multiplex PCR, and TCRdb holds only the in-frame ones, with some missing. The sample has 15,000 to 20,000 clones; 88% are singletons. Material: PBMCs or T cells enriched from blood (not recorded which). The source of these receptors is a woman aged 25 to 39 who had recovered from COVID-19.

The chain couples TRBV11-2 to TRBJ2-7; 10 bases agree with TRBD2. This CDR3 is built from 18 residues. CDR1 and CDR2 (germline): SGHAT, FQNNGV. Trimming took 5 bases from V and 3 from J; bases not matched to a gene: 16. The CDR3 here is CASSQTWSGGASNYEQYF. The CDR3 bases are TGTGCCAGCAGCCAAACCTGGAGCGGGGGGGCCTCTAACTACGAGCAGTACTTC.

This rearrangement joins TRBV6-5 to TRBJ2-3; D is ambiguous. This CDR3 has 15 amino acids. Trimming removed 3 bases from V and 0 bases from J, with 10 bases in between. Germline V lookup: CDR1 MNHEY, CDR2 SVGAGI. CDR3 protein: CASSYEKPSTDTQYF. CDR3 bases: TGTGCCAGCAGTTATGAGAAACCTAGCACAGATACGCAGTATTTT.

This CDR3 reads CASSLRGETQYF. The CDR3 bases are TGTGCCAGCAGTTTGCGGGGAGAGACCCAGTACTTC. The chain is built from TRBV6-5 and TRBJ2-5; TRBD2 might be the D (6 bases). Between the trimmed V and J ends, which lost 4 bases and 4 bases, there was a span of 7 bases. CDR3 length: 12 amino acids. Per germline, CDR1 MNHEY and CDR2 SVGAGI.

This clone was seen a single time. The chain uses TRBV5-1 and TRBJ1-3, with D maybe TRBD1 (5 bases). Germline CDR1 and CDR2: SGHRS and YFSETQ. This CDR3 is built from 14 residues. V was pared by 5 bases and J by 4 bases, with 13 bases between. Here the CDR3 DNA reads TGCGCCAGCAGTCCAGGAGGGGAAGGAAACACCATATATTTT. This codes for CASSPGGEGNTIYF.

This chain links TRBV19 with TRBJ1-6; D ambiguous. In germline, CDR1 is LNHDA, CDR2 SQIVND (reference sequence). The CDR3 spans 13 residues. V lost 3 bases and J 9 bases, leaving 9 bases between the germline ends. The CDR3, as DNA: TGTGCCAGTAGTATCATACGCGGTTCACCCCTCCACTTT. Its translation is CASSIIRGSPLHF.

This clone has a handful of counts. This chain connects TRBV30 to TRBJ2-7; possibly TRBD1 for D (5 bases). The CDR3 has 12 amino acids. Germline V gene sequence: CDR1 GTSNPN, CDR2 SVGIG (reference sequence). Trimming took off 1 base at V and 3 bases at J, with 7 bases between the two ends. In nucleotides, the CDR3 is TGTGCCTGGAGTGGCACAGGCTACGAGCAGTACTTC. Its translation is CAWSGTGYEQYF.

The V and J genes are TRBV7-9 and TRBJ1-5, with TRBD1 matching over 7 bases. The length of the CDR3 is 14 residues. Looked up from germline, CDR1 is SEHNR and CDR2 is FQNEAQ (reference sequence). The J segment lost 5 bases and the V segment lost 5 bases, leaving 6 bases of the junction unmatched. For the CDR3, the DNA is TGTGCCAGCAGCCGGGACAGTAAAGATCAGCCCCAGCATTTT. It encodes CASSRDSKDQPQHF.

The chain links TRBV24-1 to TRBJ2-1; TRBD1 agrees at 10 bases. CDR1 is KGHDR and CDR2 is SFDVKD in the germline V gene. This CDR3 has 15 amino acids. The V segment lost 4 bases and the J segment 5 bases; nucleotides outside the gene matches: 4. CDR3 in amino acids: CATSEPGTGDNEQFF. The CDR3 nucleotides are TGTGCCACCAGTGAACCCGGGACAGGGGACAATGAGCAGTTCTTC.

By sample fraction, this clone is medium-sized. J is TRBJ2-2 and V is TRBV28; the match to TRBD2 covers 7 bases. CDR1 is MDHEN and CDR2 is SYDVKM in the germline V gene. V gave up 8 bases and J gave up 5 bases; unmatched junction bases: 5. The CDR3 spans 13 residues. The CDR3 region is CASSKRGTGELFF. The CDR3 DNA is TGTGCCAGCTCTAAGCGGGGAACCGGGGAGCTGTTTTTT.

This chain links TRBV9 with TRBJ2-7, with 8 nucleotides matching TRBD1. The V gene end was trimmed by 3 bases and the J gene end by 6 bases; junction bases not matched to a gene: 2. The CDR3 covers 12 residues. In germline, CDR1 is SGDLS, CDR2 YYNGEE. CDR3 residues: CASSATGGEQYF. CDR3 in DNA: TGTGCCAGCAGCGCAACAGGGGGCGAGCAGTACTTC.

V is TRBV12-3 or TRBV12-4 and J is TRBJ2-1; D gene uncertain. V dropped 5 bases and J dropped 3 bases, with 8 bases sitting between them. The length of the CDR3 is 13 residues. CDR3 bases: TGTGCCAGCAGTGCGACAATCTACAATGAGCAGTTCTTC. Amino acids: CASSATIYNEQFF.

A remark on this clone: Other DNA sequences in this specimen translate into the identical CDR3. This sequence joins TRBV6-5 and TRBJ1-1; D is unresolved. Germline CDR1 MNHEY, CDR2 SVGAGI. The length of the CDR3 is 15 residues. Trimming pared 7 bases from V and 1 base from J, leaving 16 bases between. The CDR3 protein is CASKLRRERNTEAFF. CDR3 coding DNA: TGTGCCAGCAAACTCAGGAGGGAGAGGAACACTGAAGCTTTCTTT.

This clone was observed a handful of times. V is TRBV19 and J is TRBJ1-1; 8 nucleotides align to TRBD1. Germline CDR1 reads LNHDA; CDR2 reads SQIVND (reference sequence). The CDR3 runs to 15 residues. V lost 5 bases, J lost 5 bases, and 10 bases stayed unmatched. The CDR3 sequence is CASSSIGQGGTEAFF. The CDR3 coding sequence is TGTGCCAGTAGTTCGATAGGACAGGGTGGGACTGAAGCTTTCTTT.

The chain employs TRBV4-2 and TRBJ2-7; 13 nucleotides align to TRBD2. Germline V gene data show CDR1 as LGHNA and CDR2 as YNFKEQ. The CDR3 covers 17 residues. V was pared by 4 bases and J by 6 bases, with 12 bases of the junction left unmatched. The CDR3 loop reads CASSPTSGGAGVAEQYF. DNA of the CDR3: TGTGCCAGCAGCCCTACTAGCGGGGGGGCCGGGGTAGCCGAGCAGTACTTC.

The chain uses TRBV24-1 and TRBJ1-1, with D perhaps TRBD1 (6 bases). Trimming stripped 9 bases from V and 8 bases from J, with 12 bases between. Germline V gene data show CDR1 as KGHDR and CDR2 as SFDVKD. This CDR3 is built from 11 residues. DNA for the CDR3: TGTGCCACCTCGCCGGGGGGCGAAGCTTTCTTT. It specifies CATSPGGEAFF.